This TCR beta chain was observed in a study of shared clonotypes between healthy human individuals. Germline V CDR1 and CDR2: SGDLS, YYNGEE. This CDR3 is 15 amino acids long. V lost 4 bases, J lost 2 bases, and 8 bases stayed unmatched. Clones were read by immunoSEQ multiplex PCR, and TCRdb kept only the in-frame ones, dropping some. The sample includes about 2.1 million clones, about 93% seen only once; the top ten take around 1.7%. Only CD45RO-negative cells positively selected for CCR7 counted as naive CD8 cells, so terminally differentiated effector memory CD45RA+ cells were excluded. The donor cohort consisted entirely of Caucasian adults residing in Nashville, Tennessee.

This sequence was found in a young man in good health. Some clones in this sample may be carry-over from other donors' samples. Sequencing input: naive CD8+ T cells from PBMCs. The chain employs TRBV9 and TRBJ2-7, with TRBD2 matching over 8 bases. CDR3 residues: CASSPSGSLTYEQYF. The CDR3 DNA follows: TGTGCCAGCAGCCCCAGCGGGAGTTTAACCTACGAGCAGTACTTC. The entire variable domain, with the rest obtained from reference TRBV9 and TRBJ2-7, is as follows: DSGVTQTPKHLITATGQRVTLRCSPRSGDLSVYWYQQSLDQGLQFLIQYYNGEERAKGNILERFSAQQFPDLHSELNLSSLELGDSALYFCASSPSGSLTYEQYFGPGTRLTVT.